This T cell receptor (beta chain) comes out of a study of coeliac disease. The overall study: High-resolution HLA typing was lacking; TRBV7-2 bias was queried instead.

The CDR3 spans 16 residues. Germline lookup yields CDR1 SGHAT and CDR2 FQNNGV. Trimming took 5 bases from V and 9 from J, leaving 23 bases between them. This clone was recorded a few times. No antigen is known for it. The protocol was immunoSEQ multiplex PCR, while the TCRdb copy is restricted to in-frame clones and leaves out a portion. The data show 900 to 1,100 clones, roughly 70% seen once. Findings and caveats of the study: TRB repertoires were largely private, with most amino acid sequences found in only one sample. Control samples showed higher TRB and TRG clonality than intraepithelial and lamina propria samples in active celiac disease. Lamina propria and intraepithelial cell fractions may contain each other's cells.

This receptor was obtained from a human donor without celiac disease. The genes are TRBV11-2 and TRBJ2-1; D unresolved. Sequenced material: intraepithelial lymphocytes from the gut. The CDR3 protein is CASSKPLSPHLGEQFF. CDR3 in DNA: TGTGCCAGCAGCAAACCCCTATCCCCTCACCTAGGTGAGCAGTTCTTC.